This T cell receptor (beta chain) was sequenced during a study of OX40 agonist ivuxolimab in advanced cancers. Whole-study findings and limits: Nonresponders, in some cases, also had low normalized T-cell clonal expansion. CD8+ T cells were the subset that, on average, had more expanded clones than CD4+.

The data were produced by immunoSEQ multiplex PCR, yet TCRdb's version contains in-frame clones alone and is incomplete. The data contain about 82,000 clones, approximately 82% of them singletons. Patients with autoimmune history or systemic immunosuppression were excluded. CDR3 length: 15 amino acids. Trimming cost V 0 bases and J 9 bases; bases outside gene matches: 9. Germline V gene data show CDR1 as LGHNA and CDR2 as YSLEER. Concerning this clone: What it binds is not known.

The chain couples TRBV4-3 to TRBJ2-5; TRBD2 aligns across 8 bases. The TCR originated in an adult with an advanced solid tumor such as melanoma, head and neck, liver or kidney cancer. Source: CD4+ or CD8+ T cells sorted from blood, taken in a trial of the OX40 agonist ivuxolimab. CDR3 region: CASSQDLFGGGAQYF. The CDR3 bases are TGCGCCAGCAGCCAAGATCTATTCGGGGGGGGCGCCCAGTACTTC.